This T cell receptor (beta chain) was profiled in a study of cytomegalovirus exposure and HLA in healthy donors. Points from the study as a whole: Some V segments (TRBV6-2 and TRBV6-3 among them) were excluded as indistinguishable. Most TCR beta V segments were productive about 90% or about 30% of the time in an earlier analysis. Analysis was carried out at a later point, and it linked a missense DCLRE1C variant to TCR beta V- and J-gene trimming.

Comments on this clone: Antigen specificity is unknown. Other DNA sequences in this specimen translate into the identical CDR3.

The trim removed 0 bases at V and 4 bases at J, leaving 2 bases unmatched. CDR1 is SGDLS and CDR2 is YYNGEE in the germline V gene. CDR3 length: 14 amino acids. The primer mix had 60 Vbeta and 13 Jbeta primers. Profiled with immunoSEQ multiplex PCR; TCRdb holds only in-frame clones, not every one. The sample contains more than 85,000 clones, 75% to 85% of which appear only once. Sequencing was performed on PBMCs. This chain uses TRBV9 with TRBJ2-5; 8 bases align to TRBD2. The sequence was obtained from a woman aged 50 to 60 in good health and CMV-seropositive. The CDR3 here is CASSVGSGGETQYF. The CDR3 nucleotides read TGTGCCAGCAGCGTAGGAAGCGGGGGAGAGACCCAGTACTTC.